The TCR beta chain under discussion was sequenced for a study of T cells in women clearing cervical HPV infection. As for the study in general: Blood came at first lesion visit for cases, post-clearance for controls. Cases' blood sampling followed lesion detection by median roughly 150 days (90 to 200).

Study-level points and caveats: Cases carried less TRBV6-7 than controls: around 0.11% versus 0.15%. A classifier using richness and V gene abundances reached an AUC of 0.7 to 0.9.

The CDR3 is 16 residues long. V shed 5 bases and J shed 0 bases, with 16 bases lying between them. Germline V gene lookup returns CDR1 LNHDA and CDR2 SQIVND (reference sequence). Turning to this clone: Its antigen is unknown. The CDR3 goes on 3 residues after the read ends, and that part is filled in from the germline J gene.

Generated by immunoSEQ multiplex PCR, the TCRdb table keeps only in-frame clones and is missing some. The sample's table shows about 20,000 clones. This TCR was sampled from a woman aged 18 to 75 with a cervical HPV16 infection that either progressed to CIN3+ or cleared (not recorded which). This chain uses TRBV19 with TRBJ1-1, with D possibly TRBD1 on 5 matching bases. Source material: blood buffy coat. The sequenced CDR3 bases are TGTGCCAGTAGTGGGGATATTACAGGTTTGAACACTGAA. Translated, it gives CASSGDITGLNTE. The entire CDR3 protein is CASSGDITGLNTEAFF.